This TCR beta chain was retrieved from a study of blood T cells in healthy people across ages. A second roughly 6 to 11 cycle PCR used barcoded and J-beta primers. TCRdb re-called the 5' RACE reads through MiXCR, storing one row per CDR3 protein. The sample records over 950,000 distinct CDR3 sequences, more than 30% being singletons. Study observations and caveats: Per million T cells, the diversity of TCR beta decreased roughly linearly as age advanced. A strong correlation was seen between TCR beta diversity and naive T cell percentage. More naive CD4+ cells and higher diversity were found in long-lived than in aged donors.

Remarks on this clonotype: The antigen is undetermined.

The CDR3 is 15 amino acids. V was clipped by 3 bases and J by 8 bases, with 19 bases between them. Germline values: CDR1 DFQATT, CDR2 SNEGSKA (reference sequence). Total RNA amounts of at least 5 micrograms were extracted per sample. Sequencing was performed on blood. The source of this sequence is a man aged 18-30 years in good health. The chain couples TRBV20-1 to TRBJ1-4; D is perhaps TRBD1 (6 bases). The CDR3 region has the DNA TGCAGTGCTAGGTCATTCCCAGGGGAAAGGGAAAAACTGTTTTTT. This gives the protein CSARSFPGEREKLFF.